Listed here are 3 T cell receptor beta chains from one sample, sequenced in a study of vaccination and CD4 T cells after COVID-19. The antigens these receptors bind are not known. Sequencing of cultured CD4+ T cell DNA used the Oncomine TCR Beta short-read assay. TCRdb reanalysed the PCR reads using MiXCR and keeps one entry per CDR3 protein. The sample contains approximately 10,000 distinct CDR3 sequences, 53% of which appear only once. Treatment here: roughly 10-day PBMC culture with coronavirus spike peptide pools or control peptides (ViraFEST assay). Sequencing input: CD4+ T cells from blood, cultured in vitro. The source of these receptors is a human donor who had recovered from COVID-19.

V is TRBV10-1 and J is TRBJ2-3; possibly TRBD2 for D (6 bases). Germline-derived CDR1 and CDR2 are WNHNN and SYGVQD (reference sequence). The CDR3 extends over 13 amino acids. Trimming removed 8 bases at V and 0 bases at J, with 9 bases between. The DNA for the CDR3 is TGCGCCAGCTCGGGACTTAGCACAGATACGCAGTATTTT. Residues: CASSGLSTDTQYF.

J is TRBJ2-1 and V is TRBV20-1; 10 nucleotides line up with TRBD2. This CDR3 spans 16 amino acids. J lost 5 bases, V lost 2 bases, and 9 bases had no gene match. Germline V gives CDR1 DFQATT, CDR2 SNEGSKA (reference sequence). The CDR3 region is CSARYASGGDHNEQFF. In nucleotides, the CDR3 is TGCAGTGCTAGATACGCTAGCGGGGGTGACCACAATGAGCAGTTCTTC.

This clonotype was counted only a few times. V is TRBV27 and J is TRBJ1-2; 7 bases line up with TRBD1. The CDR3 runs to 13 residues. J was trimmed by 7 bases and V by 3 bases; bases with no gene match: 5. CDR1 and CDR2 from the germline V gene are MNHEY and SMNVEV (reference sequence). The CDR3 bases are TGTGCCAGCAGTTTCAGGGGGATGGCTGGCTACACCTTC. Protein: CASSFRGMAGYTF.